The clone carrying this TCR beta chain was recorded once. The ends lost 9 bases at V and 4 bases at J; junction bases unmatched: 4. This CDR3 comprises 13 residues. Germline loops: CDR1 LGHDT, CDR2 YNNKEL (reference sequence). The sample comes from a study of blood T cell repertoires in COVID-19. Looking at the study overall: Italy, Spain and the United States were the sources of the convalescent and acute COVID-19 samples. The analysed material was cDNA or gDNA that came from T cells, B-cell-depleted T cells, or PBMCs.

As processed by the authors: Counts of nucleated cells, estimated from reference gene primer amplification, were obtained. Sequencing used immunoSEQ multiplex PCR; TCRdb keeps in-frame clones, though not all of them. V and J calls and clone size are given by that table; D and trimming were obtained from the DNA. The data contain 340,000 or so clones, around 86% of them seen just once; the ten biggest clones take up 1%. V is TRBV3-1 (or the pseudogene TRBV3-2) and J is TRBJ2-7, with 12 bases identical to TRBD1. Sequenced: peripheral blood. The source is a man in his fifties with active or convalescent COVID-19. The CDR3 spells CARPGQGAYEQYF. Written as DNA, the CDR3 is TGTGCCAGGCCGGGACAGGGGGCATACGAGCAGTACTTC.